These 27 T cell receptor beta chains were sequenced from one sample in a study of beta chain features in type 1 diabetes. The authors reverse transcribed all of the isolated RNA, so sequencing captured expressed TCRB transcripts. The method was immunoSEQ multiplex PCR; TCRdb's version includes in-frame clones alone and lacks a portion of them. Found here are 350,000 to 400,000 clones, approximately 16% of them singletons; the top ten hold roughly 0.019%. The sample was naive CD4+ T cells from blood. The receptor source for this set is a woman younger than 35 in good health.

This chain's CDR3 is CAWSPYRNQPQHF. CDR3 DNA sequence: TGTGCCTGGAGTCCATACAGGAATCAGCCCCAGCATTTT. The V call is TRBV30, the J call TRBJ1-5; weak D call: TRBD1 (5 bases). The CDR3 spans 13 residues. V was trimmed by 2 bases and J by 4 bases, leaving 9 bases between them. Germline values: CDR1 GTSNPN, CDR2 SVGIG (reference sequence).

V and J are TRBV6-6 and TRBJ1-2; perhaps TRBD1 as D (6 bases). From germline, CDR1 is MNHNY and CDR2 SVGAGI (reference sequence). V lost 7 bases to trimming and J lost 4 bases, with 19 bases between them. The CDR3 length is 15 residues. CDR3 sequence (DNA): TGTGCCAGCATCCCCCAGGGGTTGCTAGGCTATGGCTACACCTTC. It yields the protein CASIPQGLLGYGYTF.

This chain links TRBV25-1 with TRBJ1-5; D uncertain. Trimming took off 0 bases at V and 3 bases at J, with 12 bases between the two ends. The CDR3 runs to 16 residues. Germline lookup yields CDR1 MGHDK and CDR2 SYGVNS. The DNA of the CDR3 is TGTGCCAGCAGTGAATATTTCGGGATTGACAATCAGCCCCAGCATTTT. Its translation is CASSEYFGIDNQPQHF.

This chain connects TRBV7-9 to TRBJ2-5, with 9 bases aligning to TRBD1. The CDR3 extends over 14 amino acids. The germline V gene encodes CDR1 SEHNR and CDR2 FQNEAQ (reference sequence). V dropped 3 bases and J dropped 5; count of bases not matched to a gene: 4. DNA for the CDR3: TGTGCCAGCAGCTTCGGGACAGGGTTGGAGACCCAGTACTTC. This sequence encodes CASSFGTGLETQYF.

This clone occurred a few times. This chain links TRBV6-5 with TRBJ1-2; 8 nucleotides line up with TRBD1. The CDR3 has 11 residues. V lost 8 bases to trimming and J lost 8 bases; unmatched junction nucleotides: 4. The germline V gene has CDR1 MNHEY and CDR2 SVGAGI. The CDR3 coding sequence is TGTGCCAGCCGCAGGGGGCACGGCTACACCTTC. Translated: CASRRGHGYTF.

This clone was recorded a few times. The CDR3 region is CASSLSQGRSTDTQYF. The CDR3 region has the DNA TGTGCCAGCAGCTTATCACAGGGCCGAAGCACAGATACGCAGTATTTT. V and J are TRBV7-3 and TRBJ2-3; D is perhaps TRBD1 (6 bases). Trimming pared 2 bases from V and 0 bases from J, leaving 12 bases between. The germline V gene has CDR1 SGHTA and CDR2 FQGTGA. The CDR3 consists of 16 residues.

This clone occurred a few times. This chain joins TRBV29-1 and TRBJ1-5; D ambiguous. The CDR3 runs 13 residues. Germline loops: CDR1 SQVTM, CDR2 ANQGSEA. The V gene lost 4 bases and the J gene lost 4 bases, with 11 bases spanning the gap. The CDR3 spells CSVGHFPNQPQHF. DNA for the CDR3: TGCAGCGTTGGACACTTCCCAAATCAGCCCCAGCATTTT.

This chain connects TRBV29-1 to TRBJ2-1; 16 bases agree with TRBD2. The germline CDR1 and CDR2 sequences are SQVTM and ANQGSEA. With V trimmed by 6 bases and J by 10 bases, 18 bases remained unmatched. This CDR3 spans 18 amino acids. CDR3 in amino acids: CSVANTGTSGRALREQFF. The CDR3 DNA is TGCAGCGTAGCTAATACCGGGACTAGCGGGAGGGCCCTCAGGGAGCAGTTCTTC.

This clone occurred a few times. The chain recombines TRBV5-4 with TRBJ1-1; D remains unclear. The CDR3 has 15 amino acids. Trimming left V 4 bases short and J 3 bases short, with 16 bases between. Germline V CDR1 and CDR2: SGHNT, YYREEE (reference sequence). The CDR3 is CASSLALSRDTEAFF. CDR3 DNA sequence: TGTGCCAGCAGCCTAGCATTATCGCGGGACACTGAAGCTTTCTTT.

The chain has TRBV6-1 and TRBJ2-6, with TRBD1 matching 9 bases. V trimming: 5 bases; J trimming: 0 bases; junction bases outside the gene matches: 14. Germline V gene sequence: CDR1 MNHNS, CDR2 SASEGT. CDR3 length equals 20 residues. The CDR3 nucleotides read TGTGCCAGCAGTAAAGGACAGGGGCGCCTAACGAGCTCTGGGGCCAACGTCCTGACTTTC. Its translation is CASSKGQGRLTSSGANVLTF.

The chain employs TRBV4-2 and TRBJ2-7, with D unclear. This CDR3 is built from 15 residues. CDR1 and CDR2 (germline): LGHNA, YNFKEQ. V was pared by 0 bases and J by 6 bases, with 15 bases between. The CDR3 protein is CASSQDGSLPSEQYF. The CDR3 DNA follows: TGTGCCAGCAGCCAAGATGGCTCGCTCCCGTCCGAGCAGTACTTC.

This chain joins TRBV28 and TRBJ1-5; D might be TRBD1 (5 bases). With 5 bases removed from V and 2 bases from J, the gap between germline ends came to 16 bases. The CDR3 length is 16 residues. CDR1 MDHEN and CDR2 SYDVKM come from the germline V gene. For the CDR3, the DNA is TGTGCCAGCAGTGGGGGGGGTCGTGGGCGCAATCAGCCCCAGCATTTT. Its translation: CASSGGGRGRNQPQHF.

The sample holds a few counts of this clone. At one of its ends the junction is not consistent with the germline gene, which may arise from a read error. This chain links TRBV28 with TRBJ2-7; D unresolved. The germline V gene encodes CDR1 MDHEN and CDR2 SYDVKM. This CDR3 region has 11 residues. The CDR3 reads CASSLSFEQYF. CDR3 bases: TGTGCCAGCAGTTTATCCTTCGAGCAGTACTTC.

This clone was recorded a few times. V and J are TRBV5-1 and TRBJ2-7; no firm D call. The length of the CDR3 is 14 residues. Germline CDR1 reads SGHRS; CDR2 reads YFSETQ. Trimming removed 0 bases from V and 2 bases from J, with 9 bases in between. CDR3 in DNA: TGCGCCAGCAGCTTGGGAACAGCCACCTACGAGCAGTACTTC. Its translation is CASSLGTATYEQYF.

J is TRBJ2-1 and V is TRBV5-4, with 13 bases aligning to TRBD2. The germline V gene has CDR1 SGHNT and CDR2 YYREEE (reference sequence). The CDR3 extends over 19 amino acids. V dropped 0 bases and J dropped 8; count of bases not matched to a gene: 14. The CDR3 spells CASSLGLAGGSSFLDEQFF. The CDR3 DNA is TGTGCCAGCAGCTTGGGACTAGCGGGAGGTAGCTCCTTTCTCGATGAGCAGTTCTTC.

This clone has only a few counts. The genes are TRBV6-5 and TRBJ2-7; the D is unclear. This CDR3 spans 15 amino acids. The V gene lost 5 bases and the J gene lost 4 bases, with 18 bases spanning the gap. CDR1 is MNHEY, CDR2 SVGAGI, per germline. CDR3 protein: CASSRAVSAAYEQYF. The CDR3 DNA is TGTGCCAGCAGTCGCGCCGTCAGCGCCGCTTACGAGCAGTACTTC.

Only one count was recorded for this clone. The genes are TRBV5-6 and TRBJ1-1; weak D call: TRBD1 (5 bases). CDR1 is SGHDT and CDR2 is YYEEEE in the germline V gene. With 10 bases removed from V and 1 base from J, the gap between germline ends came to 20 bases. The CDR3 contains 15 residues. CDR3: CAGRFIQEGNTEAFF. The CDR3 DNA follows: TGTGCCGGCCGGTTCATACAGGAGGGGAACACTGAAGCTTTCTTT.

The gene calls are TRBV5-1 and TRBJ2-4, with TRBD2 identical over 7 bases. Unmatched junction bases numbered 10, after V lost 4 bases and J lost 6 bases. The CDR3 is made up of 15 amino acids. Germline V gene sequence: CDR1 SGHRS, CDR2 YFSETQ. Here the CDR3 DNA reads TGCGCCAGCAGCCAAGGCGGCTCGGGGGGAAACATTCAGTACTTC. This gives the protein CASSQGGSGGNIQYF. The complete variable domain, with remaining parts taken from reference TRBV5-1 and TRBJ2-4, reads KAGVTQTPRYLIKTRGQQVTLSCSPISGHRSVSWYQQTPGQGLQFLFEYFSETQRNKGNFPGRFSGRQFSNSRSEMNVSTLELGDSALYLCASSQGGSGGNIQYFGAGTRLSVL.

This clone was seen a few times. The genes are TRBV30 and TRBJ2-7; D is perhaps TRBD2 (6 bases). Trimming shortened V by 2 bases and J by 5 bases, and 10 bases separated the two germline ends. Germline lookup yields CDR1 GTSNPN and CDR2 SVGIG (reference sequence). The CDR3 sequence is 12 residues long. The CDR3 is CAWSPGLNEQYF. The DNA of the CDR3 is TGTGCCTGGAGTCCTGGACTAAACGAGCAGTACTTC.

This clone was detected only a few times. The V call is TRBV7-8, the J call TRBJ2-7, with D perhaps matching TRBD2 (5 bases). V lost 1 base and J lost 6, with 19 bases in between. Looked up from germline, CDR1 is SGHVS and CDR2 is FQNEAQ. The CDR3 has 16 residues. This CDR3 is CASSLGVARTGVEQYF. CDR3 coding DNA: TGTGCCAGCAGCTTAGGGGTAGCGCGGACCGGGGTCGAGCAGTACTTC.

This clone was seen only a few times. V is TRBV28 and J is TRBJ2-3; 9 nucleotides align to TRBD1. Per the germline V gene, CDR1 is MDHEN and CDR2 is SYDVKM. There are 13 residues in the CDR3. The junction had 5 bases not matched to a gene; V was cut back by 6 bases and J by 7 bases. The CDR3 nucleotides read TGTGCCAGCAGGGGACAGGGAACGAATACGCAGTATTTT. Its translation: CASRGQGTNTQYF.

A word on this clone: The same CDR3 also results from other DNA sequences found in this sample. CDR3 region: CAWSDMNTEAFF. The CDR3 DNA reads TGTGCCTGGAGTGACATGAACACTGAAGCTTTCTTT. The chain uses TRBV30 and TRBJ1-1; D unclear. Trimming took off 1 base at V and 0 bases at J, with 3 bases between the two ends. The CDR3 length is 12 residues. Germline lookup yields CDR1 GTSNPN and CDR2 SVGIG (reference sequence).

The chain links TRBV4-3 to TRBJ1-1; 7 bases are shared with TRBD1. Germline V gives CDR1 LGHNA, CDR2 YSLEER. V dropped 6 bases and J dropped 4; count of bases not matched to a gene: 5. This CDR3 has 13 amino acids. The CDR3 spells CASRTGYGTEAFF. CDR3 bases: TGCGCCAGCAGGACAGGGTATGGCACTGAAGCTTTCTTT.

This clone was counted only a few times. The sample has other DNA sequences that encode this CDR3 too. CDR3 DNA sequence: TGTGCCAGCTCAAGGGACTTCACAGATACGCAGTATTTT. Translating it yields CASSRDFTDTQYF. This sequence joins TRBV18 and TRBJ2-3; weak D call: TRBD2 (6 bases). Germline V gene data show CDR1 as KGHSH and CDR2 as LQKENI. The CDR3 extends over 13 amino acids. The V gene lost 5 bases and the J gene lost 2 bases, with 8 bases spanning the gap.

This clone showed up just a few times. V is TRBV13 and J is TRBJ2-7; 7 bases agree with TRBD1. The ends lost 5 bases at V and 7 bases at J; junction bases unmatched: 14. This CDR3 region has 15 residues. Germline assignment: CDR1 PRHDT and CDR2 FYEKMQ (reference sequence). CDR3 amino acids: CASSKRGTELGEQYF. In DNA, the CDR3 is TGTGCCAGCAGCAAGAGGGGGACAGAGTTGGGAGAGCAGTACTTC. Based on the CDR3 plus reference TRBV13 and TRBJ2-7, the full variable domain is AAGVIQSPRHLIKEKRETATLKCYPIPRHDTVYWYQQGPGQDPQFLISFYEKMQSDKGSIPDRFSAQQFSDYHSELNMSSLELGDSALYFCASSKRGTELGEQYFGPGTRLTVT.

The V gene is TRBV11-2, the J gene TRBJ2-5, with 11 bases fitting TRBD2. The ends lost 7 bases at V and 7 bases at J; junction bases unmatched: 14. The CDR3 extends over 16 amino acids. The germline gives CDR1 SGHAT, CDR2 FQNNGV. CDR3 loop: CASTPLGTSGSGTQYF. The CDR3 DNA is TGTGCCAGCACCCCCCTGGGGACTAGCGGTTCCGGGACCCAGTACTTC.

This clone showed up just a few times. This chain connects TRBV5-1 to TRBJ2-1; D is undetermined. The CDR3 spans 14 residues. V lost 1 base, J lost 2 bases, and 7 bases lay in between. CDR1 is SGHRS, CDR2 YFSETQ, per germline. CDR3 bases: TGCGCCAGCAGCTTGATAGCCCCCTACAATGAGCAGTTCTTC. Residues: CASSLIAPYNEQFF.